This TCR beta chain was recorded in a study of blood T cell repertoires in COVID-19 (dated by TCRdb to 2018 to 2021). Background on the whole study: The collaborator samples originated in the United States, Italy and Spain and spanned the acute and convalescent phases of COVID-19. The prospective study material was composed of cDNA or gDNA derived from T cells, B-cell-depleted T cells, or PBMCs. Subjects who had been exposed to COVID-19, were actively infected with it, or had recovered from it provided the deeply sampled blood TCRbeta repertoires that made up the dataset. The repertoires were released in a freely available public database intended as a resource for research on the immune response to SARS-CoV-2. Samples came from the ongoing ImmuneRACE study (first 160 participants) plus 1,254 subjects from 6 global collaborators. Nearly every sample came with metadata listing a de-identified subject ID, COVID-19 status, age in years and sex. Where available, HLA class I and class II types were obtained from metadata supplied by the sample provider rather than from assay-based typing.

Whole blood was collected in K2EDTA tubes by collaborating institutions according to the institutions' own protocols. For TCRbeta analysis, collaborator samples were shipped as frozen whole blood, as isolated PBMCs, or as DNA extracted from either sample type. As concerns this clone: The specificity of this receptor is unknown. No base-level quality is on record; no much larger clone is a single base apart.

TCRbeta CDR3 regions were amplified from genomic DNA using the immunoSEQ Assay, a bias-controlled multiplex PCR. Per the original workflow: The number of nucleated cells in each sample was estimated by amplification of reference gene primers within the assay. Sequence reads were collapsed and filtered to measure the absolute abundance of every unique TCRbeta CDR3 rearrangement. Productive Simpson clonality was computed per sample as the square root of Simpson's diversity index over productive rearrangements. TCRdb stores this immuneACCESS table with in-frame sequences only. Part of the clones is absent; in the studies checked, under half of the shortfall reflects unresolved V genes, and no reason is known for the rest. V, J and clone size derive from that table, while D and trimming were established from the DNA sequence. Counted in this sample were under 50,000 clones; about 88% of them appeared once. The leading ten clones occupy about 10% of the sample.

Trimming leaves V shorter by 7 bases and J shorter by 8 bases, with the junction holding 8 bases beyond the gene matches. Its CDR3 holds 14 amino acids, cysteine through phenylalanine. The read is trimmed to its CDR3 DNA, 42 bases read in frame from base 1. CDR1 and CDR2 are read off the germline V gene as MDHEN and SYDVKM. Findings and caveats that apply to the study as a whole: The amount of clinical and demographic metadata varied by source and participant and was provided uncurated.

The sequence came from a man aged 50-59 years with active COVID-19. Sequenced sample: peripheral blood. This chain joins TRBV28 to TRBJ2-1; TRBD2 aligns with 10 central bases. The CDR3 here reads CASIAGGGTHEQFF. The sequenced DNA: TGTGCCAGCATAGCGGGAGGAGGAACGCATGAGCAGTTCTTC.